The clone carrying this TCR beta chain was detected once. Amplified TCR beta CDR3 regions came from RNA transcripts. The TCR CDR3 was amplified in a first-round RT-PCR using the HTBI primer set. In TCRdb, the multiplex PCR reads were re-called with MiXCR into one record per CDR3 protein. The sample shows about 680,000 distinct CDR3 sequences, 30% to 40% of them seen only once. Hyperthyroidism of Graves' type that showed no ophthalmopathy progression within 18 months was stable. The data belong to a study of T cells in Graves' hyperthyroidism and ophthalmopathy. Looked up from germline, CDR1 is KGHSH and CDR2 is LQKENI. The CDR3 is 11 amino acids.

V and J are TRBV18 and TRBJ2-7, with D perhaps given as TRBD1 or TRBD2 (5 bases each). The DNA end is a closer match to TRBJ2-1, so the J assignment may be wrong. This receptor was identified in a middle-aged woman with Graves' hyperthyroidism. Sequenced: blood. Here the CDR3 reads CASSGGREQFF. CDR3 DNA sequence: TGTGCCAGCTCTGGGGGTAGGGAGCAGTTCTTC.